This record covers a single TCR beta chain. The data belong to a study of CD4 T cells in relation to SARS-CoV-2 and coronaviruses. V was trimmed by 1 base and J by 3 bases, leaving 10 bases between them. From germline, CDR1 is SGHVS and CDR2 FQNEAQ. There are 15 residues in the CDR3. CD4+ T cells from unexposed donors were obtained before the COVID-19 pandemic (2011-2018). The assay was immunoSEQ multiplex PCR, and TCRdb's table has in-frame clones only and misses some. Of about 68,000 clones in the sample, 85% to 95% are singletons; the top ten hold 0.2% to 0.25%. The rearrangement links TRBV7-8 to TRBJ2-1; D is perhaps TRBD2 (6 bases). The TCR was taken from a human donor in good health. The sequenced sample was naive CD4+ T cells from PBMCs. Subset meaning: naive CD4+ T cells isolated by negative enrichment. CDR3 loop: CASSLGVAVYNEQFF. The CDR3 nucleotides are TGTGCCAGCAGCTTAGGTGTAGCGGTCTACAATGAGCAGTTCTTC.